These 21 T cell receptor beta chains were all obtained from the same sample, sequenced in a study of regulatory T cells in long-lasting Graves disease. The TCR beta library used iRepertoire HTBI primers with Arm-PCR amplification of CDR3. From the multiplex PCR reads, TCRdb called clonotypes with MiXCR, one entry per CDR3 protein. The sample shows around 450,000 distinct CDR3 sequences, around 15% of them seen only once. Time point meaning: newly diagnosed GD, antithyroid drugs for less than 3 months. PBMCs provided the RNA from which the TCR library was made. These data also formed part of another study, on T cells in Graves' hyperthyroidism and ophthalmopathy.

Sequences were derived from peripheral blood mononuclear cells (PBMCs), sampled at new diagnosis, from a patient treated with antithyroid drugs. The receptor set was obtained from a man aged 35 to 55 with Graves disease.

The V call is TRBV19, the J call TRBJ2-7, with 9 bases lining up with TRBD2. Per the germline V gene, CDR1 is LNHDA and CDR2 is SQIVND (reference sequence). The ends lost 1 base at V and 4 bases at J; junction bases unmatched: 2. There are 14 residues in the CDR3. The CDR3, as DNA: TGTGCCAGTAGTATAGGTAGCGGGAGTTACGAGCAGTACTTC. Protein: CASSIGSGSYEQYF.

The chain employs TRBV19 and TRBJ2-3; D is uncertain. From germline, CDR1 is LNHDA and CDR2 SQIVND (reference sequence). The CDR3 runs to 14 residues. The germline V and J ends were trimmed by 7 bases and 6 bases, with 17 bases remaining between them. The CDR3 DNA sequence: TGTGCCAGTACCCCGACGGATGCTGATGATACGCAGTATTTT. It translates to CASTPTDADDTQYF.

This clonotype was seen ten or more times. J is TRBJ1-2 and V is TRBV18, with D uncertain. Trimming stripped 1 base from V and 4 bases from J, with 13 bases between. The germline V gene encodes CDR1 KGHSH and CDR2 LQKENI. This CDR3 spans 15 amino acids. CDR3 in amino acids: CASSPRADRSYGYTF. The CDR3 nucleotides read TGTGCCAGCTCACCACGGGCAGATCGTTCCTATGGCTACACCTTC.

This clonotype was seen repeatedly, ten times or more. Here the CDR3 DNA reads TGTGCCAGCAGCTTTCTAGCGGGAGGTGACAATGAGCAGTTCTTC. Amino acid sequence: CASSFLAGGDNEQFF. V is TRBV11-1 and J is TRBJ2-1; the match to TRBD2 covers 11 bases. Per the germline V gene, CDR1 is SGHAT and CDR2 is FQDESV (reference sequence). This CDR3 spans 15 amino acids. The V and J ends lost 3 bases and 5 bases, in that order; junction bases with no gene match: 3.

This clonotype was detected ten times or more. The genes are TRBV12-3 or TRBV12-4 and TRBJ2-7; TRBD1 matches at 9 bases. V shed 6 bases, J shed 3 bases, and the junction held 6 bases outside the gene matches. The CDR3 is 14 residues long. The CDR3 DNA sequence: TGTGCCAGCAGCAGTTCGGGACAGGGCTACGAGCAGTACTTC. Protein product: CASSSSGQGYEQYF.

Many counts were recorded for this clonotype. V usage is TRBV20-1 and J usage is TRBJ2-3; D is undetermined. Germline-derived CDR1 and CDR2 are DFQATT and SNEGSKA (reference sequence). Trimming removed 3 bases at V and 13 bases at J, with 14 bases between. This CDR3 spans 11 amino acids. The CDR3 loop is CSASLGGREYF. In DNA, the CDR3 is TGCAGTGCTAGTCTTGGCGGTCGGGAGTATTTT.

This clonotype was counted many times. V and J are TRBV5-1 and TRBJ2-7; 10 bases fit TRBD2. This CDR3 is 16 amino acids long. With V trimmed by 2 bases and J by 5 bases, 10 bases remained unmatched. The germline V gene has CDR1 SGHRS and CDR2 YFSETQ. CDR3: CASSFGESGRADEQYF. As DNA, the CDR3 is TGCGCCAGCAGCTTCGGAGAGAGCGGGAGGGCCGACGAGCAGTACTTC.

This clonotype was seen many times. The chain's CDR3 is CASSALGSGGDTQYF. The CDR3 DNA follows: TGTGCCAGCAGTGCTCTAGGGTCAGGGGGAGATACGCAGTATTTT. The chain couples TRBV28 to TRBJ2-3, with 7 bases matching TRBD1. The germline V gene has CDR1 MDHEN and CDR2 SYDVKM. V gave up 5 bases and J gave up 5 bases; unmatched junction bases: 10. This CDR3 is built from 15 residues.

This rearrangement joins TRBV4-1 to TRBJ2-1; 8 bases map to TRBD1. This CDR3 comprises 15 residues. The V and J ends lost 0 bases and 5 bases, in that order; junction bases with no gene match: 3. CDR1 is MGHRA, CDR2 YSYEKL, per germline. In DNA, the CDR3 is TGCGCCAGCAGCCAAGAGGACAGGGTCAACAATGAGCAGTTCTTC. Translation gives CASSQEDRVNNEQFF.

This clonotype was counted a few times. V usage is TRBV5-1 and J usage is TRBJ2-5; tentatively, D is TRBD1 (6 bases). The CDR3 consists of 15 residues. Germline V gene lookup returns CDR1 SGHRS and CDR2 YFSETQ. The V end was cut by 0 bases, the J end by 3 bases, with 12 bases between. The DNA of the CDR3 is TGCGCCAGCAGCTTGGGAACCAGGGGAGAAGAGACCCAGTACTTC. Protein sequence: CASSLGTRGEETQYF. Combining the CDR3 with reference TRBV5-1 and TRBJ2-5 gives the whole variable domain KAGVTQTPRYLIKTRGQQVTLSCSPISGHRSVSWYQQTPGQGLQFLFEYFSETQRNKGNFPGRFSGRQFSNSRSEMNVSTLELGDSALYLCASSLGTRGEETQYFGPGTRLLVL.

Remarks on this clonotype: This may be a read error, as it is one base from a much larger clone. The J gene is TRBJ2-1, the V gene TRBV7-3, with 10 bases fitting TRBD2. The end of the DNA aligns better with TRBJ2-3, so the J call may be wrong. Germline CDR1 is SGHTA and CDR2 is FQGTGA. The CDR3 extends over 15 amino acids. The CDR3 nucleotides are TGTGCCAGCAGCCAATTAGCGGGAGGTCCAGATTCGCAGTATTTT. It specifies CASSQLAGGPDSQYF.

This clonotype was picked up many times. The J gene is TRBJ2-5, the V gene TRBV2; perhaps TRBD1 as D (6 bases). V was clipped by 9 bases and J by 5 bases, with 13 bases between them. Per germline, CDR1 SNHLY and CDR2 FYNNEI. CDR3 length: 12 amino acids. The CDR3 region has the DNA TGTGCCAGTTTCAGGGGCCGGGAGACCCAGTACTTC. This codes for CASFRGRETQYF.

At least ten counts were recorded for this clonotype. The gene calls are TRBV2 and TRBJ1-6, with D unclear. In germline, CDR1 is SNHLY, CDR2 FYNNEI. Trimming stripped 7 bases from V and 11 bases from J, with 21 bases between. The CDR3 covers 15 residues. CDR3 DNA: TGTGCCAGCACGGCGGGATCGGCATTCATCACACCCCTCCACTTT. It yields the protein CASTAGSAFITPLHF.

This clonotype was seen more than once but under ten times. The chain recombines TRBV7-2 with TRBJ2-1; 7 bases line up with TRBD1. With V trimmed by 1 base and J by 6 bases, 6 bases remained unmatched. CDR1 is SGHTA and CDR2 is FQGNSA in the germline V gene. The CDR3 totals 15 residues. The CDR3 DNA sequence: TGTGCCAGCAGCTTAGGTGACAGGGCGGGCAATGAGCAGTTCTTC. Translating it yields CASSLGDRAGNEQFF.

This clonotype appeared many times. CDR3 nucleotide sequence: TGTGCCAGCAGCTTAGCAAGGTCCTACGAGCAGTACTTC. It yields the protein CASSLARSYEQYF. The chain carries TRBV7-8 and TRBJ2-7, with D hard to call. Trimming took 0 bases from V and 1 from J, leaving 4 bases between them. This CDR3 has 13 residues. Germline CDR1 reads SGHVS; CDR2 reads FQNEAQ. Supplemented by reference TRBV7-8 and TRBJ2-7, the full variable domain reads GAGVSQSPRYKVAKRGQDVALRCDPISGHVSLFWYQQALGQGPEFLTYFQNEAQLDKSGLPSDRFFAERPEGSVSTLKIQRTQQEDSAVYLCASSLARSYEQYFGPGTRLTVT.

This clonotype was seen repeatedly, ten times or more. The chain couples TRBV24-1 to TRBJ1-2; maybe TRBD1 (6 bases). This CDR3 is built from 14 residues. The V gene lost 3 bases and the J gene lost 6 bases, with 13 bases spanning the gap. Germline V gene lookup returns CDR1 KGHDR and CDR2 SFDVKD. The CDR3 DNA follows: TGTGCCACCAGTGATGGGGCAGGGGTCGATGGCTACACCTTC. Translating gives CATSDGAGVDGYTF.

This clonotype showed up just a few times. The germline gene is not matched at one end of the junction; a read error may be the cause. This chain links TRBV20-1 with TRBJ2-2, with D possibly being TRBD2 (5 bases). The CDR3 is 13 residues long. Germline values: CDR1 DFQATT, CDR2 SNEGSKA (reference sequence). The CDR3 loop reads CSARRLNTGEPFF. The CDR3 DNA sequence: TGCAGTGCTAGGCGACTGAACACCGGGGAGCCGTTTTTT.

Points on this clonotype: Possible read error: a much larger clone is one base away. The rearrangement uses TRBV3-1 and TRBJ2-4; D is undetermined. The germline V gene encodes CDR1 LGHDT and CDR2 YNNKEL (reference sequence). This CDR3 is built from 11 residues. The CDR3 reads CASSQESAHFF. CDR3 coding DNA: TGTGCCAGCAGCCAAGAGTCGGCCCACTTCTTC.

The chain couples TRBV20-1 to TRBJ1-3; D is unclear. Germline V gene data show CDR1 as DFQATT and CDR2 as SNEGSKA (reference sequence). The CDR3 consists of 14 residues. Trimming stripped 4 bases from V and 2 bases from J, with 12 bases between. The CDR3 loop reads CSANRRGTGNTIYF. Here the CDR3 DNA reads TGCAGTGCTAATCGTAGAGGAACTGGAAACACCATATATTTT.

This clonotype was found many times. The chain employs TRBV28 and TRBJ2-1, with D possibly matching TRBD1 (5 bases). The CDR3 runs 14 residues. Trimming took off 6 bases at V and 5 bases at J, with 14 bases between the two ends. Germline loops: CDR1 MDHEN, CDR2 SYDVKM. In DNA, the CDR3 is TGTGCCAGCAGCCCTCCCACAGGTAACAATGAGCAGTTCTTC. Its protein product is CASSPPTGNNEQFF.

A few counts support this clonotype. V and J are TRBV11-1 and TRBJ2-7; D gene unclear. Deletions cut 4 bases from V and 7 bases from J, with 11 bases between. Germline V CDR1 and CDR2: SGHAT, FQDESV (reference sequence). This CDR3 is 12 amino acids long. For the CDR3, the DNA is TGTGCCAGCAGCTGGCCCGTAGGGGAGCAGTACTTC. Protein sequence: CASSWPVGEQYF.